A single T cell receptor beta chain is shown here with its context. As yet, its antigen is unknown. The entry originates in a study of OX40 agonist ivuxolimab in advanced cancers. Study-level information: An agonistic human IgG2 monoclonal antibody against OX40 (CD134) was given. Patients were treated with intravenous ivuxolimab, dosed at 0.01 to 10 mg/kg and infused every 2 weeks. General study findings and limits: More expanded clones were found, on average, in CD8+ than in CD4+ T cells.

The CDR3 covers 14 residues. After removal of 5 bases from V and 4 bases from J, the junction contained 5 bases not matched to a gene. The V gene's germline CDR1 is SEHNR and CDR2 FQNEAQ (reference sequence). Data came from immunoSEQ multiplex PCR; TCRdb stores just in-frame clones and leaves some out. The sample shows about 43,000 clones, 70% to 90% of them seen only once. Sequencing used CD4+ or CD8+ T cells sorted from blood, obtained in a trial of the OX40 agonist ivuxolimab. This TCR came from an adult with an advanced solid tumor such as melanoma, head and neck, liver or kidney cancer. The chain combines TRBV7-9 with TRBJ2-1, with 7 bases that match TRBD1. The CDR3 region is CASSPQGTYNEQFF. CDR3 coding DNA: TGTGCCAGCAGCCCACAGGGGACATACAATGAGCAGTTCTTC.